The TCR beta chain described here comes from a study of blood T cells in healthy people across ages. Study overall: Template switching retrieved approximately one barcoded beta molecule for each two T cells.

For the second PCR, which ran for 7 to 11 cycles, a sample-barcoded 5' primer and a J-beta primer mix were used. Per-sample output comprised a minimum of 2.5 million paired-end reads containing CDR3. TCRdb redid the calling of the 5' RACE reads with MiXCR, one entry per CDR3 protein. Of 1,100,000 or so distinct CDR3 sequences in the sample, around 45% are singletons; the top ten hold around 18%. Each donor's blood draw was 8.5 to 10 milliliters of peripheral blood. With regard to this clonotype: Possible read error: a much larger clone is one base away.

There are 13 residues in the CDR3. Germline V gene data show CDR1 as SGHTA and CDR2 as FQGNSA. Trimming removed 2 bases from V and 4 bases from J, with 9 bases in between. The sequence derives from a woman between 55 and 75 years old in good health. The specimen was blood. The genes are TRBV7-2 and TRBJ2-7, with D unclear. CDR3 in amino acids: CASSLLIGYEQYF. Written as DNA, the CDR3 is TGTGCCAGCAGCTTATTGATCGGTTACGAGCAGTACTTC.